Listed here are 7 T cell receptor beta chains from one sample, sequenced in a study of PD-L1 blockade in urothelial cancer. Using immunoSEQ multiplex PCR, the repertoire was profiled, and TCRdb retains in-frame clones only, with some absent. This sample has 40,000 to 55,000 clones, with about 86% found just once. Noted time point: peripheral blood 6 weeks after treatment start. The specimen comprised PBMCs, sampled around atezolizumab (anti-PD-L1) treatment. All receptors derive from a man in his sixties with urothelial cancer.

This clone was detected only once. The chain combines TRBV2 with TRBJ2-3; 8 positions match TRBD2. This CDR3 comprises 18 residues. Losses at the gene ends were 2 bases for V and 2 bases for J; bases not matched to a gene: 12. The germline CDR1 and CDR2 sequences are SNHLY and FYNNEI. In DNA form, the CDR3 reads TGTGCCAGCAGTGAAATGGGGGTCGGGGGGGGCCACACAGATACGCAGTATTTT. As protein: CASSEMGVGGGHTDTQYF. The variable domain in full, with the rest retrieved from reference TRBV2 and TRBJ2-3, is EPEVTQTPSHQVTQMGQEVILRCVPISNHLYFYWYRQILGQKVEFLVSFYNNEISEKSEIFDDQFSVERPDGSNFTLKIRSTKLEDSAMYFCASSEMGVGGGHTDTQYFGPGTRLTVL.

The chain carries TRBV6-5 and TRBJ2-3, with D tentatively TRBD2 (7 bases). The CDR3 contains 16 residues. Germline V gene lookup returns CDR1 MNHEY and CDR2 SVGAGI. The V gene lost 1 base and the J gene lost 0 bases, with 11 bases spanning the gap. The CDR3 region has the DNA TGTGCCAGCAGTTACTTTGGGGGGGCAAGCACAGATACGCAGTATTTT. Amino acids: CASSYFGGASTDTQYF.

V gene TRBV5-4 combines with J gene TRBJ2-2, with D uncertain. Trimming shortened V by 0 bases and J by 3 bases, and 9 bases separated the two germline ends. Germline V lookup: CDR1 SGHNT, CDR2 YYREEE (reference sequence). This CDR3 spans 15 amino acids. The CDR3, as DNA: TGTGCCAGCAGCTTGGGAGCTACCCACACCGGGGAGCTGTTTTTT. This translates into CASSLGATHTGELFF.

The V and J genes are TRBV15 and TRBJ2-7; D perhaps matches TRBD1 (5 bases). Looked up from germline, CDR1 is LNHNV and CDR2 is YYDKDF (reference sequence). V lost 2 bases and J lost 2, with 10 bases in between. This CDR3 is built from 14 residues. CDR3 bases: TGTGCCACCAGCAGACTGCCAGGGCCCTACGAGCAGTACTTC. As protein: CATSRLPGPYEQYF.

The chain combines TRBV7-6 with TRBJ2-7; perhaps TRBD1 as D (5 bases). In germline, CDR1 is SGHVS, CDR2 FNYEAQ. This CDR3 is built from 15 residues. Trimming removed 1 base at V and 2 bases at J, with 12 bases between. CDR3 bases: TGTGCCAGCAGCTTAGAGGCCAGGGTCCCCTACGAGCAGTACTTC. It translates to CASSLEARVPYEQYF.

This clone showed up just once. This rearrangement joins TRBV6-1 to TRBJ2-7; 8 bases fit TRBD1. The CDR3 spans 15 residues. Trimming took 6 bases from V and 0 from J; bases not matched to a gene: 7. The germline gives CDR1 MNHNS, CDR2 SASEGT. The CDR3 DNA follows: TGTGCCAGCAGGCCTGGACAGGGAAACTCCTACGAGCAGTACTTC. Its translation is CASRPGQGNSYEQYF.

The gene calls are TRBV4-1 and TRBJ1-6; D is unresolved. The CDR3 has 16 residues. V was cut by 0 bases and J by 10 bases, with 16 bases left in between. From germline, CDR1 is MGHRA and CDR2 YSYEKL. The CDR3 is CASSQDSQLEYSPLHF. In DNA form, the CDR3 reads TGCGCCAGCAGCCAAGATTCACAGCTGGAATACTCACCCCTCCACTTT.